The clone carrying this TCR beta chain was detected only once. The data were obtained in a study of blood T cell repertoires in COVID-19. About the research overall: Acute and convalescent COVID-19 specimens originated in the United States, Italy and Spain. Sample material is recorded as cDNA or gDNA derived from T cells, B-cell-depleted T cells, or PBMCs.

The CDR3 has 14 residues. With 2 bases removed from V and 1 base from J, the gap between germline ends came to 9 bases. Germline values: CDR1 ENHRY, CDR2 SYGVKD. The data were produced by immunoSEQ multiplex PCR, yet TCRdb's version contains in-frame clones alone and is incomplete. The sample has about 490,000 clones, 75% to 90% seen once. This receptor was obtained from a human donor in a cohort sampled during active COVID-19. This chain connects TRBV10-3 to TRBJ2-7; D may be TRBD1 (5 bases). Sequencing was performed on peripheral blood. In DNA form, the CDR3 reads TGTGCCATCAGTGAGGCGACAGTTTCCTACGAGCAGTACTTC. Translation: CAISEATVSYEQYF.